These 29 T cell receptor beta chains were sequenced from one sample in a study of post-analysis software for immune sequencing data (dated by TCRdb to between 2015 and 2017). Results the study describes overall, beyond this receptor: Patients showed significantly higher frequencies than controls for a few TRBV segments, among them TRBV5-6, TRBV5-1 and TRBV20-1.

Library creation used PCR. Instrument on record: Illumina HiSeq 2500. To reduce PCR and sequencing biases, unique molecular identifiers were incorporated into the TCR beta cDNA libraries. In-frame beta chains were kept once TCRdb had trimmed the public reads at Q25 with fastp and called clones with MiXCR. Identical CDR3 protein sequences are pooled into one entry, listed with their most common genes and DNA. In all, the sample holds 250,000 to 300,000 distinct CDR3 sequences, and 35% to 40% of those were seen once. Under 5.5% of the sample rests with the top ten. Their antigens remain unidentified. Sequenced input: blood. The receptors originated from a girl aged 10 to 17 with multiple sclerosis.

The gene calls are TRBV28 and TRBJ2-5; 12 bases align to TRBD1. Germline V gene data show CDR1 as MDHEN and CDR2 as SYDVKM. V dropped 11 bases and J dropped 4; count of bases not matched to a gene: 5. The CDR3 runs 13 residues. CDR3 in amino acids: CASQGQGAETQYF. In DNA, the CDR3 is TGTGCCTCCCAGGGACAGGGGGCAGAGACCCAGTACTTC.

In its sample, this clonotype was seen many times. The chain combines TRBV28 with TRBJ1-4, with TRBD1 identical over 7 bases. J was trimmed by 5 bases and V by 6 bases; bases with no gene match: 9. This CDR3 region has 15 residues. Germline V gene data show CDR1 as MDHEN and CDR2 as SYDVKM. This CDR3 is CASSFPGTDNEKLFF. Here the CDR3 DNA reads TGTGCCAGCAGCTTCCCCGGGACAGACAATGAAAAACTGTTTTTT.

This clonotype was seen repeatedly, ten times or more. The rearrangement links TRBV5-1 to TRBJ2-3, with 8 bases identical to TRBD2. The CDR3 totals 16 residues. Germline V gene sequence: CDR1 SGHRS, CDR2 YFSETQ. Trimming removed 0 bases from V and 0 bases from J; junction bases left unmatched: 3. The DNA of the CDR3 is TGCGCCAGCAGCTTGGCCGGCGGGGGGAGCACAGATACGCAGTATTTT. This sequence encodes CASSLAGGGSTDTQYF.

This clonotype has at least ten counts. The CDR3 DNA reads as TGTGCCAGCAGCGTATCTTCTATCTCTGGGGCCAACGTCCTGACTTTC. It specifies CASSVSSISGANVLTF. The chain uses TRBV9 and TRBJ2-6, with D unresolved. The CDR3 has 16 residues. Germline values: CDR1 SGDLS, CDR2 YYNGEE. V was trimmed by 1 base and J by 0 bases, leaving 8 bases between them.

J is TRBJ2-7 and V is TRBV12-3 or TRBV12-4; the D gene is possibly TRBD1 (6 bases). Trimming pared 3 bases from V and 5 bases from J, leaving 17 bases between. The CDR3 sequence is 15 residues long. The CDR3 sequence is CASSFSDGWGHEQYF. The CDR3 DNA reads as TGTGCCAGCAGTTTCTCGGACGGCTGGGGGCACGAGCAGTACTTC.

Regarding this clonotype: A read error is possible here, since a much larger clone lies one base away. This sequence joins TRBV5-1 and TRBJ2-5; D is undetermined. Germline V gene data show CDR1 as SGHRS and CDR2 as YFSETQ. Trimming removed 3 bases at V and 2 bases at J, with 14 bases between. The CDR3 consists of 15 residues. The CDR3 DNA follows: TGCGCCAGCAGCTGGTACATCCGGCAGCAAGAGACCCAGTACTTC. Its protein is CASSWYIRQQETQYF.

The V call is TRBV28, the J call TRBJ2-1; D gene ambiguous. The CDR3 totals 15 residues. Deletions cut 5 bases from V and 3 bases from J, with 14 bases between. Per germline, CDR1 MDHEN and CDR2 SYDVKM. CDR3: CASSPPDDRYNEQFF. The CDR3 DNA sequence: TGTGCCAGCAGTCCCCCCGATGACCGCTACAATGAGCAGTTCTTC.

The sample holds a few counts of this clonotype. The chain links TRBV16 to TRBJ1-2; a weak D match, TRBD1 (5 bases). The CDR3 is 12 residues long. The V gene lost 0 bases and the J gene lost 8 bases, with 7 bases spanning the gap. CDR1 KGHSY and CDR2 FQNENV come from the germline V gene. CDR3 sequence reads: CASSQSGEGYTF. DNA for the CDR3: TGTGCCAGCAGCCAATCAGGGGAGGGCTACACCTTC.

The chain recombines TRBV9 with TRBJ1-2; 9 bases fit TRBD1. Trimming cost V 0 bases and J 6 bases; bases outside gene matches: 15. CDR3 length: 18 residues. Germline CDR1 is SGDLS and CDR2 is YYNGEE. Here the CDR3 reads CASSVELEWDRDGDGYTF. In nucleotides, the CDR3 is TGTGCCAGCAGCGTAGAGTTGGAATGGGACAGGGATGGGGATGGCTACACCTTC.

J is TRBJ1-2 and V is TRBV28, with D perhaps matching TRBD1 (6 bases). The V gene's germline CDR1 is MDHEN and CDR2 SYDVKM. V lost 7 bases and J lost 0, with 12 bases in between. The CDR3 has 14 residues. The CDR3 spells CASNRRGANYGYTF. The CDR3 coding sequence is TGTGCCAGCAACCGCAGGGGAGCTAACTATGGCTACACCTTC.

This chain connects TRBV20-1 to TRBJ1-6; D may be TRBD1 (5 bases). CDR3 length equals 14 residues. Germline CDR1 reads DFQATT; CDR2 reads SNEGSKA (reference sequence). Trimming left V 1 base short and J 7 bases short, with 11 bases between. The CDR3 loop is CSARGAGPNSPLHF. The CDR3 coding sequence is TGCAGTGCTAGAGGGGCAGGGCCAAATTCACCCCTCCACTTT.

The chain couples TRBV6-1 to TRBJ2-3; the match to TRBD1 covers 10 bases. The CDR3 has 15 amino acids. Losses at the gene ends were 4 bases for V and 8 bases for J; bases not matched to a gene: 9. Germline V gene sequence: CDR1 MNHNS, CDR2 SASEGT. In nucleotides, the CDR3 is TGTGCCAGCAGTGCGGGACAGGGGTCTGCGGGTACGCAGTATTTT. The encoded protein is CASSAGQGSAGTQYF.

This clonotype was found once. The chain is built from TRBV28 and TRBJ2-7; 7 bases fit TRBD1. V shed 2 bases, J shed 2 bases, and the junction held 6 bases outside the gene matches. The CDR3 is made up of 15 amino acids. The germline V gene has CDR1 MDHEN and CDR2 SYDVKM. The CDR3 loop reads CASSLGQARAYEQYF. The CDR3, as DNA: TGTGCCAGCAGTTTAGGACAGGCCCGAGCCTACGAGCAGTACTTC.

This clonotype has at least ten counts. The V call is TRBV7-2, the J call TRBJ1-2; TRBD1 matches 10 bases. The CDR3 has 17 amino acids. The trim removed 5 bases at V and 4 bases at J, leaving 13 bases unmatched. Looked up from germline, CDR1 is SGHTA and CDR2 is FQGNSA. CDR3 in amino acids: CASSQWDRGIVGYGYTF. CDR3 bases: TGTGCCAGCAGCCAATGGGACAGGGGCATCGTGGGCTATGGCTACACCTTC. Full variable domain (outside the CDR3, taken from reference TRBV7-2 and TRBJ1-2): GAGVSQSPSNKVTEKGKDVELRCDPISGHTALYWYRQSLGQGLEFLIYFQGNSAPDKSGLPSDRFSAERTGGSVSTLTIQRTQQEDSAVYLCASSQWDRGIVGYGYTFGSGTRLTVV.

This clonotype was found many times. The chain couples TRBV3-1 to TRBJ2-1; weak D call: TRBD2 (7 bases). The CDR3 sequence is 17 residues long. V lost 4 bases and J 3 bases, leaving 19 bases between the germline ends. The germline V gene has CDR1 LGHDT and CDR2 YNNKEL (reference sequence). The CDR3 reads CASSRRGGSGYYNEQFF. CDR3 DNA sequence: TGTGCCAGCAGCCGACGAGGGGGTAGCGGGTACTACAATGAGCAGTTCTTC.

This chain uses TRBV4-1 with TRBJ1-1, with TRBD1 as a possible D gene (6 bases). Per the germline V gene, CDR1 is MGHRA and CDR2 is YSYEKL. V was cut by 4 bases and J by 4 bases, with 13 bases left in between. This CDR3 has 14 amino acids. The CDR3 loop is CASSPARGGTEAFF. CDR3 in DNA: TGCGCCAGCAGCCCAGCCAGGGGCGGCACTGAAGCTTTCTTT.

There are many counts of this clonotype. The chain carries TRBV7-2 and TRBJ2-1; 7 nucleotides line up with TRBD1. CDR1 is SGHTA, CDR2 FQGNSA, per germline. The CDR3 spans 14 residues. Germline trimming cut 3 bases from V and 8 bases from J; bases unmatched to any gene: 7. This CDR3 reads CASSFGTGADEQFF. The CDR3 DNA sequence: TGTGCCAGCAGCTTCGGAACAGGGGCGGATGAGCAGTTCTTC.

This clonotype was seen just once. The chain is built from TRBV5-1 and TRBJ1-1; tentative D call: TRBD1 (5 bases). This CDR3 is 14 amino acids long. With 0 bases removed from V and 10 bases from J, the gap between germline ends came to 16 bases. Germline CDR1 and CDR2: SGHRS and YFSETQ. CDR3 in amino acids: CASSLGTTSQGAFF. The CDR3 DNA reads as TGCGCCAGCAGCTTGGGCACCACCTCCCAGGGAGCTTTCTTT.

The chain couples TRBV20-1 to TRBJ2-1; 9 nucleotides align to TRBD2. CDR1 and CDR2 (germline): DFQATT, SNEGSKA (reference sequence). CDR3 size: 14 residues. Unmatched junction bases numbered 9, after V lost 3 bases and J lost 9 bases. Here the CDR3 reads CSARQGLARGEQFF. DNA of the CDR3: TGCAGTGCTAGGCAGGGACTAGCTAGGGGTGAGCAGTTCTTC.

This clonotype was seen at least ten times. The V and J genes are TRBV5-1 and TRBJ2-5; D may correspond to TRBD1 or TRBD2 (6 bases each). Trimming left V 1 base short and J 1 base short, with 11 bases between. From germline, CDR1 is SGHRS and CDR2 YFSETQ. This CDR3 comprises 15 residues. CDR3 residues: CASSLSGAAQETQYF. CDR3 sequence (DNA): TGCGCCAGCAGCTTGTCGGGGGCAGCCCAAGAGACCCAGTACTTC. The whole variable domain, remainder taken from reference TRBV5-1 and TRBJ2-5, is KAGVTQTPRYLIKTRGQQVTLSCSPISGHRSVSWYQQTPGQGLQFLFEYFSETQRNKGNFPGRFSGRQFSNSRSEMNVSTLELGDSALYLCASSLSGAAQETQYFGPGTRLLVL.

The rearrangement links TRBV7-2 to TRBJ2-7; D gene ambiguous. Trimming left V 7 bases short and J 4 bases short, with 23 bases between. The CDR3 consists of 16 residues. The germline CDR1 and CDR2 sequences are SGHTA and FQGNSA. The CDR3 DNA reads TGTGCCAGCACCATAGCCGGGCCAGCGCTTAAATACGAGCAGTACTTC. Translation: CASTIAGPALKYEQYF.

Points on this clonotype: A much larger clone sits a single nucleotide away, making a read error possible. This chain joins TRBV12-3 or TRBV12-4 and TRBJ1-2; 7 bases map to TRBD1. The CDR3 loop spans 14 amino acids. The CDR3 is CASISTGSNYDYTF. The CDR3 DNA follows: TGTGCCAGCATTTCGACAGGGTCTAACTATGACTACACCTTC.

This clonotype was observed at least ten times. The chain links TRBV15 to TRBJ2-3, with 9 positions matching TRBD1. The CDR3 runs 15 residues. The trim removed 3 bases at V and 3 bases at J, leaving 4 bases unmatched. Germline assignment: CDR1 LNHNV and CDR2 YYDKDF (reference sequence). The CDR3 spells CATSRRTGATDTQYF. In DNA, the CDR3 is TGTGCCACCAGCAGGAGGACAGGGGCGACAGATACGCAGTATTTT.

This clonotype was seen at least ten times. The V gene is TRBV14, the J gene TRBJ2-5; 7 bases line up with TRBD2. CDR3 length: 15 residues. Germline CDR1 reads SGHDN; CDR2 reads FVKESK. Losses at the gene ends were 0 bases for V and 2 bases for J; bases not matched to a gene: 3. The CDR3 loop reads CASSQDTGGQETQYF. As DNA, the CDR3 is TGTGCCAGCAGCCAAGATACGGGGGGTCAAGAGACCCAGTACTTC.

This clonotype was found a few times. A much larger clone lies one base from this, so it may be a read error. This chain connects TRBV9 to TRBJ2-6; 7 bases match TRBD1. Germline CDR1 SGDLS, CDR2 YYNGEE. The CDR3 consists of 15 residues. The CDR3 DNA reads TGTGCCAGCAGCGCAGACAGGGTCGGGGCCAACGTCCGGACTTTC. It codes for CASSADRVGANVRTF.

This clonotype has a handful of counts. Given a much more abundant clone one base away, this may be a read error. The J gene is TRBJ2-1, the V gene TRBV11-2; D might be TRBD1 or TRBD2, each matching 8 bases. Germline CDR1 is SGHAT and CDR2 is FQNNGV. This CDR3 contains 16 residues. Trimming stripped 1 base from V and 13 bases from J, with 23 bases between. CDR3 residues: CASSLGTSRGRIIQFF. The CDR3, as DNA: TGTGCCAGCAGCTTAGGGACTAGCAGGGGGCGAATTATCCAGTTCTTC.

This clonotype was detected ten times or more. The J gene is TRBJ2-5, the V gene TRBV12-3 or TRBV12-4; TRBD2 matches at 10 bases. Losses at the gene ends were 4 bases for V and 5 bases for J; bases not matched to a gene: 10. The CDR3 has 16 residues. CDR3 sequence reads: CASSWGQRGGGETQYF. CDR3 nucleotides: TGTGCCAGCAGTTGGGGCCAGCGGGGGGGCGGGGAGACCCAGTACTTC.

This sequence joins TRBV5-1 and TRBJ1-2; maybe TRBD1 (5 bases). Germline CDR1 is SGHRS and CDR2 is YFSETQ. The CDR3 covers 15 residues. Between the trimmed V and J ends, which lost 0 bases and 3 bases, there was a span of 12 bases. CDR3 protein: CASSLVAGSDYGYTF. CDR3 DNA sequence: TGCGCCAGCAGCTTGGTTGCAGGGAGTGACTATGGCTACACCTTC.

This clonotype appeared once. This sequence joins TRBV20-1 and TRBJ2-7; D gene unclear. The J call may be faulty, since TRBJ2-5 better matches the DNA end. The germline V gene encodes CDR1 DFQATT and CDR2 SNEGSKA (reference sequence). The CDR3 extends over 12 amino acids. The chain's CDR3 is CSARDGGGTQYF. CDR3 in DNA: TGCAGTGCTAGAGATGGTGGTGGGACCCAGTACTTC.